Below are 25 T cell receptor beta chains sequenced from a single sample in a study of control samples from healthy donors and cancer patients. TCRdb's copy holds only in-frame clones and misses some; the assay was immunoSEQ multiplex PCR. The data hold 100,000 to 150,000 clones, with around 92% observed a single time. The sequencing sample was made of PBMCs. The receptors were gathered from a man older than 75 with head and neck cancer.

The rearrangement uses TRBV19 and TRBJ2-6; tentative D call: TRBD1 (6 bases). CDR3 length equals 16 residues. CDR1 is LNHDA and CDR2 is SQIVND in the germline V gene (reference sequence). The V end was cut by 5 bases, the J end by 2 bases, with 13 bases between. CDR3 in DNA: TGTGCCAGTAGTCCATACAGGGAGACTGGGGCCAACGTCCTGACTTTC. Its translation is CASSPYRETGANVLTF.

As DNA, the CDR3 is TGTGCCTGGTGGGGGGAGGACACCGGGGAGCTGTTTTTT. Its protein product is CAWWGEDTGELFF. The chain employs TRBV30 and TRBJ2-2, with D perhaps matching TRBD2 (6 bases). CDR3 size: 13 residues. Germline V gene sequence: CDR1 GTSNPN, CDR2 SVGIG (reference sequence). V was cut by 5 bases and J by 3 bases, with 10 bases left in between.

The gene calls are TRBV6-6 and TRBJ1-3, with D possibly TRBD1 on 5 matching bases. Germline CDR1 and CDR2: MNHNY and SVGAGI (reference sequence). V shed 0 bases and J shed 2 bases, with 11 bases lying between them. CDR3 length: 16 amino acids. In DNA form, the CDR3 reads TGTGCCAGCAGTTACTCGGGGGGGGTTACTGGAAACACCATATATTTT. Amino acids: CASSYSGGVTGNTIYF.

The rearrangement links TRBV19 to TRBJ1-5; no reliable D call. The germline V gene has CDR1 LNHDA and CDR2 SQIVND (reference sequence). The CDR3 contains 16 residues. The V gene lost 9 bases and the J gene lost 0 bases, with 18 bases spanning the gap. CDR3 sequence reads: CASHLGVAYSNQPQHF. The CDR3 DNA is TGTGCCAGCCACCTAGGAGTCGCCTATAGCAATCAGCCCCAGCATTTT.

The V and J genes are TRBV6-5 and TRBJ1-5; 7 nucleotides line up with TRBD1. The germline V gene encodes CDR1 MNHEY and CDR2 SVGAGI. The CDR3 loop spans 16 amino acids. The trim removed 4 bases at V and 0 bases at J, leaving 6 bases unmatched. The CDR3 here is CASSSTGAHSNQPQHF. The CDR3 DNA reads as TGTGCCAGCAGTTCTACAGGGGCTCATAGCAATCAGCCCCAGCATTTT.

The J gene is TRBJ1-6, the V gene TRBV7-8; D might be TRBD1 (5 bases). In germline, CDR1 is SGHVS, CDR2 FQNEAQ. The CDR3 consists of 16 residues. Trimming left V 5 bases short and J 5 bases short, with 16 bases between. As DNA, the CDR3 is TGTGCCAGCAGCACCCGGGTAGGGGTTGATAATTCACCCCTCCACTTT. Residues: CASSTRVGVDNSPLHF.

The chain joins TRBV7-9 to TRBJ2-7; the D gene is possibly TRBD1 (5 bases). The CDR3 contains 13 residues. Germline V CDR1 and CDR2: SEHNR, FQNEAQ (reference sequence). Trimming shortened V by 3 bases and J by 2 bases, and 8 bases separated the two germline ends. CDR3 DNA sequence: TGTGCCAGCAGCTTGACAGCTGCCTACGAGCAGTACTTC. This codes for CASSLTAAYEQYF.

The V gene is TRBV19, the J gene TRBJ2-3, with 16 bases identical to TRBD2. Germline V gene lookup returns CDR1 LNHDA and CDR2 SQIVND (reference sequence). V shed 6 bases and J 5 bases; nucleotides not matched to a gene: 5. The CDR3 sequence is 16 residues long. DNA of the CDR3: TGTGCCAGTAGAGAGGGACTAGCGGGAGGGCAAGATACGCAGTATTTT. Translation gives CASREGLAGGQDTQYF.

The chain has TRBV5-1 and TRBJ1-1; 8 bases line up with TRBD1. In germline, CDR1 is SGHRS, CDR2 YFSETQ. The CDR3 consists of 14 residues. The trim removed 4 bases at V and 6 bases at J, leaving 8 bases unmatched. This chain's CDR3 is CASSPKGQEAEAFF. The CDR3 nucleotides are TGCGCCAGCAGCCCGAAGGGACAGGAGGCTGAAGCTTTCTTT.

This chain joins TRBV20-1 and TRBJ2-7, with D hard to call. The CDR3 contains 11 residues. V lost 5 bases and J 2 bases, leaving 7 bases between the germline ends. From germline, CDR1 is DFQATT and CDR2 SNEGSKA (reference sequence). The CDR3 DNA reads as TGCAGTGCTGCTTTGGCCTACGAGCAGTACTTC. It specifies CSAALAYEQYF.

This clone was seen only a few times. The V gene is TRBV7-8, the J gene TRBJ2-3; 10 positions agree with TRBD1. After removal of 1 base from V and 3 bases from J, the junction contained 4 bases not matched to a gene. Germline V CDR1 and CDR2: SGHVS, FQNEAQ. This CDR3 spans 16 amino acids. The CDR3 sequence: CASSLGGTGATDTQYF. CDR3 DNA: TGTGCCAGCAGCTTAGGCGGGACAGGGGCAACAGATACGCAGTATTTT.

CDR3 region: CASSPGTGYYEQYF. The CDR3, as DNA: TGTGCCAGCAGTCCCGGGACAGGGTACTACGAGCAGTACTTC. V and J are TRBV28 and TRBJ2-7; 9 nucleotides agree with TRBD1. The V and J ends lost 5 bases and 3 bases, in that order; junction bases with no gene match: 5. Germline V gene data show CDR1 as MDHEN and CDR2 as SYDVKM. The CDR3 runs to 14 residues.

The chain uses TRBV6-2 or TRBV6-3 and TRBJ1-1, with D uncertain. Germline CDR1 reads MNHEY; CDR2 reads SVGEGT. The CDR3 covers 14 residues. V was trimmed by 2 bases and J by 4 bases, leaving 11 bases between them. The CDR3 bases are TGTGCCAGCAGTTACCCTCGGGAACGCACTGAAGCTTTCTTT. Its translation is CASSYPRERTEAFF.

The chain has TRBV30 and TRBJ2-5; no clear D. The CDR3 totals 12 residues. Trimming removed 0 bases from V and 5 bases from J, with 7 bases in between. In germline, CDR1 is GTSNPN, CDR2 SVGIG (reference sequence). The CDR3 region is CAWSVRWETQYF. CDR3 bases: TGTGCCTGGAGTGTACGGTGGGAGACCCAGTACTTC.

The genes are TRBV7-9 and TRBJ1-4, with D perhaps matching TRBD1 (6 bases). This CDR3 spans 15 amino acids. From germline, CDR1 is SEHNR and CDR2 FQNEAQ (reference sequence). V was clipped by 3 bases and J by 3 bases, with 11 bases between them. The CDR3 sequence: CASSLGRGANEKLFF. CDR3 sequence (DNA): TGTGCCAGCAGCTTGGGCAGGGGAGCTAATGAAAAACTGTTTTTT.

The chain has TRBV3-1 (or the pseudogene TRBV3-2) and TRBJ1-4; D gene uncertain. V was cut by 1 base and J by 7 bases, with 10 bases left in between. CDR3 length: 14 residues. The germline gives CDR1 LGHDT, CDR2 YNNKEL (reference sequence). The CDR3 coding sequence is TGTGCCAGCAGCCAAGTAAGGGTCGGTGAAAAACTGTTTTTT. Protein: CASSQVRVGEKLFF.

V gene TRBV12-3 or TRBV12-4 combines with J gene TRBJ1-2; unclear D gene. The CDR3 consists of 13 residues. The germline V and J ends were trimmed by 3 bases and 4 bases, with 9 bases remaining between them. CDR3 DNA sequence: TGTGCCAGCAGTTTCGGGCAGTCCTATGGCTACACCTTC. It specifies CASSFGQSYGYTF.

V usage is TRBV4-1 and J usage is TRBJ1-1; possibly TRBD1 for D (6 bases). The CDR3 length is 14 residues. Trimming cost V 2 bases and J 1 base, with 8 bases left between them. The germline V gene has CDR1 MGHRA and CDR2 YSYEKL. The CDR3 bases are TGCGCCAGCAGCCAACGGGGGGCGAACACTGAAGCTTTCTTT. Its translation is CASSQRGANTEAFF.

The rearrangement joins TRBV6-5 to TRBJ1-3; D gene uncertain. Trimming removed 11 bases at V and 8 bases at J, with 16 bases between. This CDR3 comprises 12 residues. Germline V gene sequence: CDR1 MNHEY, CDR2 SVGAGI. The CDR3 reads CARSRRSDTIYF. CDR3 DNA: TGTGCCCGGTCTCGTCGGTCGGACACCATATATTTT.

The chain joins TRBV15 to TRBJ1-2; D is unresolved. Trimming cost V 1 base and J 3 bases, with 15 bases left between them. The CDR3 covers 16 residues. Germline CDR1 reads LNHNV; CDR2 reads YYDKDF (reference sequence). The CDR3 bases are TGTGCCACCAGCAGAGTTTACCGACGGGCCGACTATGGCTACACCTTC. This gives the protein CATSRVYRRADYGYTF.

This clone was counted once. The chain carries TRBV11-3 and TRBJ2-3; the D gene could be TRBD1 or TRBD2 (5 bases each). The germline V gene encodes CDR1 SGHNT and CDR2 YENEEA. The CDR3 has 15 amino acids. V lost 1 base, J lost 4 bases, and 12 bases lay in between. The CDR3 sequence is CASSLGHGAPDTQYF. The CDR3 DNA sequence: TGTGCCAGCAGCTTAGGTCACGGGGCTCCAGATACGCAGTATTTT.

A single count supports this clone. The chain combines TRBV6-1 with TRBJ1-2; no clear D gene. The V gene lost 3 bases and the J gene lost 8 bases, with 16 bases spanning the gap. CDR3 size: 14 residues. Germline CDR1 MNHNS, CDR2 SASEGT. The CDR3 coding sequence is TGTGCCAGCAGTGAGCTTTCCGGCAGCAAGGGCTACACCTTC. Protein sequence: CASSELSGSKGYTF.

J is TRBJ2-1 and V is TRBV6-6; D is perhaps TRBD1 or TRBD2 (6 bases each). This CDR3 contains 15 residues. V lost 7 bases and J 5 bases, leaving 18 bases between the germline ends. Germline V CDR1 and CDR2: MNHNY, SVGAGI (reference sequence). This CDR3 reads CASKGGTNLNNEQFF. The CDR3 nucleotides read TGTGCCAGCAAAGGAGGGACAAACTTAAACAATGAGCAGTTCTTC.

This chain joins TRBV15 and TRBJ1-2, with TRBD1 as a possible D gene (6 bases). The CDR3 totals 13 residues. Germline CDR1 LNHNV, CDR2 YYDKDF (reference sequence). The V end lost 1 base, the J end lost 8 bases, and 11 bases lay between the germline ends. The DNA for the CDR3 is TGTGCCACCAGCAGAGCAGGGGAGTACGGCTACACCTTC. As protein: CATSRAGEYGYTF.

The rearrangement links TRBV5-1 to TRBJ1-4; D is ambiguous. Per the germline V gene, CDR1 is SGHRS and CDR2 is YFSETQ. The ends were cut back, 5 bases at V and 5 bases at J, with 7 bases in the middle. The length of the CDR3 is 12 residues. CDR3: CASRSRNEKLFF. The CDR3 DNA sequence: TGCGCCAGCAGGTCCAGAAATGAAAAACTGTTTTTT. The full variable domain, rest sourced from reference TRBV5-1 and TRBJ1-4, is KAGVTQTPRYLIKTRGQQVTLSCSPISGHRSVSWYQQTPGQGLQFLFEYFSETQRNKGNFPGRFSGRQFSNSRSEMNVSTLELGDSALYLCASRSRNEKLFFGSGTQLSVL.